These 22 T cell receptor beta chains came from one sample sequenced in a study of cytomegalovirus exposure and HLA in healthy donors (dated by TCRdb to 2016 to 2017). Library prep was done by the immunoSEQ multiplex PCR assay. For the multiplex PCR, a mixture combining 60 forward primers for TCR Vbeta segments and 13 reverse primers for TCR Jbeta segments was used. TCRdb obtained this table from immuneACCESS and retained in-frame rearrangements with V and J assigned. These tables miss some clones; where compared with another copy, unresolved V genes account for less than half of the shortfall, and the remainder is unexplained. Counted in this sample were some 140,000 clones; about 84% of them appeared once. Jointly, the top ten make up about 5.6% of the sample. The sample was PBMCs. These receptors all come from a woman between 40 and 50 years old in good health and CMV-seropositive.

The chain combines TRBV28 with TRBJ2-3; 10 bases are a match to TRBD2. J gave up 8 bases and V 3 bases, and 5 bases lay outside the gene matches. The V gene's germline CDR1 is MDHEN and CDR2 SYDVKM. The CDR3 covers 14 residues. Here the CDR3 reads CASSFVAGGGTQYF. The DNA of the CDR3 is TGTGCCAGCAGTTTCGTAGCGGGAGGTGGTACGCAGTATTTT.

The chain recombines TRBV7-8 with TRBJ2-7; 8 bases align to TRBD2. Germline V lookup: CDR1 SGHVS, CDR2 FQNEAQ. This CDR3 comprises 16 residues. J gave up 6 bases and V 3 bases, and 13 bases lay outside the gene matches. Here the CDR3 reads CASSFLPRTSFVEQYF. As DNA, the CDR3 is TGTGCCAGCAGCTTCCTCCCGCGGACTAGCTTTGTCGAGCAGTACTTC.

The rearrangement joins TRBV5-1 to TRBJ2-1, with 7 positions matching TRBD2. This CDR3 is 14 amino acids long. With 4 bases clipped from V and 9 bases from J, the junction kept 10 bases outside the gene matches. CDR1 SGHRS and CDR2 YFSETQ come from the germline V gene. DNA for the CDR3: TGCGCCAGCAGCGGGCGGGAGAGGGGCGGTGAGCAGTTCTTC. Translation: CASSGRERGGEQFF.

The rearrangement joins TRBV5-1 to TRBJ2-7; 11 bases fit TRBD2. Germline CDR1 reads SGHRS; CDR2 reads YFSETQ. V was pared by 4 bases and J by 2 bases, with 2 bases of the junction left unmatched. The CDR3 is 14 amino acids. The CDR3 DNA is TGCGCCAGCAGCCCGACTAGCGGGGCCTACGAGCAGTACTTC. As protein: CASSPTSGAYEQYF. Drawing the rest from reference TRBV5-1 and TRBJ2-7, the complete variable domain is KAGVTQTPRYLIKTRGQQVTLSCSPISGHRSVSWYQQTPGQGLQFLFEYFSETQRNKGNFPGRFSGRQFSNSRSEMNVSTLELGDSALYLCASSPTSGAYEQYFGPGTRLTVT.

This chain joins TRBV7-9 and TRBJ1-4, with 7 bases that match TRBD1. V shed 6 bases and J 1 base; nucleotides not matched to a gene: 11. CDR1 and CDR2 from the germline V gene are SEHNR and FQNEAQ (reference sequence). This CDR3 comprises 17 residues. This chain's CDR3 is CASSWRTGTRTNEKLFF. CDR3 nucleotide sequence: TGTGCCAGCAGTTGGAGGACAGGCACTCGAACTAATGAAAAACTGTTTTTT. Based on the CDR3 plus reference TRBV7-9 and TRBJ1-4, the full variable domain is DTGVSQNPRHKITKRGQNVTFRCDPISEHNRLYWYRQTLGQGPEFLTYFQNEAQLEKSRLLSDRFSAERPKGSFSTLEIQRTEQGDSAMYLCASSWRTGTRTNEKLFFGSGTQLSVL.

In DNA form, the CDR3 reads TGTGCCAGCAGCTTATGGTCCGAGGAAGAGACCCAGTACTTC. Its protein is CASSLWSEEETQYF. This rearrangement joins TRBV7-9 to TRBJ2-5; the D is unclear. CDR1 and CDR2 from the germline V gene are SEHNR and FQNEAQ (reference sequence). The CDR3 is made up of 14 amino acids. Trimming took off 2 bases at V and 3 bases at J, with 10 bases between the two ends.

This clone has only a few counts. The V and J genes are TRBV6-1 and TRBJ1-1, with TRBD1 identical over 10 bases. V lost 8 bases, J lost 5 bases, and 8 bases stayed unmatched. The CDR3 is 14 residues long. Germline CDR1 MNHNS, CDR2 SASEGT. The CDR3 nucleotides are TGTGCCAGCGCACGGACAGGGGGTAATACTGAAGCTTTCTTT. It encodes CASARTGGNTEAFF.

The chain carries TRBV6-5 and TRBJ1-1; 8 bases fit TRBD1. CDR3 length: 16 residues. The trim removed 0 bases at V and 4 bases at J, leaving 7 bases unmatched. Germline V gene sequence: CDR1 MNHEY, CDR2 SVGAGI. CDR3 sequence reads: CASSYSTGAGITEAFF. CDR3 DNA: TGTGCCAGCAGTTACTCGACAGGGGCTGGGATCACTGAAGCTTTCTTT.

CDR3 protein: CASSSSSEQFF. DNA of the CDR3: TGTGCCAGCAGTTCTTCCTCTGAGCAGTTCTTC. The V call is TRBV11-3, the J call TRBJ2-1; D gene ambiguous. The V end lost 6 bases, the J end lost 9 bases, and 9 bases lay between the germline ends. This CDR3 contains 11 residues. The germline gives CDR1 SGHNT, CDR2 YENEEA.

Regarding this clone: Different DNA sequences within this sample yield the same CDR3. The chain is built from TRBV30 and TRBJ1-2, with TRBD1 matching over 7 bases. This CDR3 has 13 residues. V lost 6 bases and J lost 4; bases outside the gene matches: 8. Germline loops: CDR1 GTSNPN, CDR2 SVGIG (reference sequence). As DNA, the CDR3 is TGTGCCTGCCCGGGACAGACTACCTATGGCTACACCTTC. This translates into CACPGQTTYGYTF.

The chain links TRBV7-9 to TRBJ2-5, with a tentative D call TRBD2 (6 bases). The V end was cut by 3 bases, the J end by 7 bases, with 6 bases between. This CDR3 has 11 residues. Germline CDR1 is SEHNR and CDR2 is FQNEAQ (reference sequence). The CDR3: CASSLGGTQYF. DNA for the CDR3: TGTGCCAGCAGCTTGGGGGGGACCCAGTACTTC.

This sequence joins TRBV19 and TRBJ2-3; D possibly corresponds to TRBD1 (5 bases). CDR1 and CDR2 from the germline V gene are LNHDA and SQIVND (reference sequence). The CDR3 sequence is 15 residues long. The V end lost 3 bases, the J end lost 5 bases, and 15 bases lay between the germline ends. The CDR3 loop reads CASSMGQKKLDTQYF. The CDR3 DNA is TGTGCCAGTAGTATGGGGCAGAAGAAGCTAGATACGCAGTATTTT.

This clone appeared once. The V gene is TRBV11-1, the J gene TRBJ2-2; 9 bases fit TRBD2. V lost 2 bases and J lost 5; bases outside the gene matches: 3. The CDR3 runs to 15 residues. The germline CDR1 and CDR2 sequences are SGHAT and FQDESV (reference sequence). CDR3: CASSLFTSGTGELFF. The CDR3 nucleotides read TGTGCCAGCAGCTTATTCACTAGCGGGACCGGGGAGCTGTTTTTT.

The rearrangement uses TRBV4-1 and TRBJ2-3, with D tentatively TRBD1 (5 bases). V was clipped by 0 bases and J by 2 bases, with 9 bases between them. The V gene's germline CDR1 is MGHRA and CDR2 YSYEKL. This CDR3 region has 15 residues. DNA of the CDR3: TGCGCCAGCAGCCAAGATAAGGGGCTCACAGATACGCAGTATTTT. Translation gives CASSQDKGLTDTQYF.

J is TRBJ1-5 and V is TRBV5-1, with 7 bases fitting TRBD1. CDR3 length: 15 amino acids. J lost 5 bases, V lost 0 bases, and 5 bases had no gene match. Germline-derived CDR1 and CDR2 are SGHRS and YFSETQ. The CDR3 DNA reads as TGCGCCAGCAGCTTGGGCGACAGGGATGATCAGCCCCAGCATTTT. Translated: CASSLGDRDDQPQHF. The full variable domain, its missing parts supplied by reference TRBV5-1 and TRBJ1-5, is KAGVTQTPRYLIKTRGQQVTLSCSPISGHRSVSWYQQTPGQGLQFLFEYFSETQRNKGNFPGRFSGRQFSNSRSEMNVSTLELGDSALYLCASSLGDRDDQPQHFGDGTRLSIL.

This rearrangement joins TRBV6-1 to TRBJ2-7, with TRBD2 matching over 12 bases. J was trimmed by 3 bases and V by 7 bases; bases with no gene match: 7. Germline-derived CDR1 and CDR2 are MNHNS and SASEGT. The CDR3 covers 15 residues. DNA for the CDR3: TGTGCCAGCAATCCGTCGACTAGCGGGAGCTACGAGCAGTACTTC. Amino acids: CASNPSTSGSYEQYF.

To note about this clone: Other DNA sequences of this sample code for an identical CDR3. In DNA, the CDR3 is TGTGCCAGCTCCCAGGACAGGGCGAACACTGAAGCTTTCTTT. Translation: CASSQDRANTEAFF. The rearrangement links TRBV18 to TRBJ1-1, with 8 bases aligning to TRBD1. Germline lookup yields CDR1 KGHSH and CDR2 LQKENI. The J segment lost 1 base and the V segment lost 6 bases, leaving 4 bases of the junction unmatched. The CDR3 totals 14 residues.

The genes are TRBV9 and TRBJ2-7; TRBD1 matches 7 bases. Germline CDR1 SGDLS, CDR2 YYNGEE. V shed 4 bases and J 5 bases; nucleotides not matched to a gene: 6. This CDR3 contains 13 residues. For the CDR3, the DNA is TGTGCCAGCAGCTTGACAGGGAGCCACGAGCAGTACTTC. Translated: CASSLTGSHEQYF.

This chain connects TRBV5-1 to TRBJ2-7, with 8 positions matching TRBD2. Trimming at V came to 0 bases and at J to 0 bases, leaving 8 bases not matched to a gene. The CDR3 sequence is 17 residues long. The germline CDR1 and CDR2 sequences are SGHRS and YFSETQ. The CDR3 region is CASSLEAPGTSSYEQYF. CDR3 in DNA: TGCGCCAGCAGCTTGGAAGCCCCCGGGACTAGCTCCTACGAGCAGTACTTC.

The chain uses TRBV30 and TRBJ2-1, with D perhaps matching TRBD1 (5 bases). V shed 0 bases and J shed 7 bases, with 10 bases lying between them. The CDR3 has 13 residues. Germline V gives CDR1 GTSNPN, CDR2 SVGIG (reference sequence). This chain's CDR3 is CAWSVGPGNEQFF. CDR3 coding DNA: TGTGCCTGGAGTGTAGGACCAGGGAATGAGCAGTTCTTC.

V is TRBV28 and J is TRBJ1-5; D call uncertain. CDR3 length equals 14 residues. Per the germline V gene, CDR1 is MDHEN and CDR2 is SYDVKM. Trimming took off 8 bases at V and 1 base at J, with 12 bases between the two ends. In DNA, the CDR3 is TGTGCCAGCCGCGTGGTGGTAAGCAATCAGCCCCAGCATTTT. It specifies CASRVVVSNQPQHF.

This chain connects TRBV6-5 to TRBJ1-4, with 9 bases aligning to TRBD1. This CDR3 region has 16 residues. The germline CDR1 and CDR2 sequences are MNHEY and SVGAGI. V was clipped by 4 bases and J by 2 bases; unmatched bases: 5. Here the CDR3 reads CASSFDRGATNEKLFF. The CDR3 DNA follows: TGTGCCAGCAGTTTCGACAGGGGGGCTACTAATGAAAAACTGTTTTTT.